This TCR beta chain was recorded in a study of blood T cell repertoires in COVID-19. Study in general: The study drew acute and convalescent COVID-19 samples from the United States, Italy and Spain. Sources were T cells, B-cell-depleted T cells, or PBMCs; the material itself was cDNA or gDNA.

V was clipped by 5 bases and J by 6 bases; unmatched bases: 4. Germline V gene data show CDR1 as SGHTA and CDR2 as FQGTGA. The CDR3 is made up of 12 amino acids. Authors' processing steps: Amplification of reference gene primers provided the estimated nucleated cell counts. This table comes from immunoSEQ multiplex PCR, and its TCRdb copy is limited to in-frame clones, with some not included. V, J and clone size reflect that table, while D and trimming were determined from the DNA. This sample has 170,000 or so clones, with around 89% found just once. This sequence originates from a man aged 18 to 29 who had recovered from COVID-19. The sample comprised peripheral blood. The chain employs TRBV7-3 and TRBJ2-7, with 7 bases matching TRBD2. The CDR3 DNA follows: TGTGCCAGCAGCAGCGGGACCCTCGAGCAGTACTTC. This gives the protein CASSSGTLEQYF.